These 29 T cell receptor beta chains originate from one sample sequenced in a study of T cell responses to AZD1222 COVID-19 vaccine. Sequencing used immunoSEQ multiplex PCR; TCRdb keeps in-frame clones, though not all of them. The sample records about 130,000 clones, roughly 90% being singletons. The input for sequencing was peripheral blood, taken on day 0 of AZD1222 vaccination. These receptors came from an adult in good health.

This clone was detected only once. The junction departs from germline at one end; a sequencing error may be responsible. The chain is built from TRBV19 and TRBJ1-2, with TRBD1 as a possible D gene (6 bases). Germline CDR1 LNHDA, CDR2 SQIVND (reference sequence). This CDR3 contains 13 residues. This CDR3 reads CASSPWDTITLRF. The CDR3 DNA sequence: TGTGCCAGTAGTCCGTGGGACACCATCACCCTCCGCTTC. Complete variable domain (other parts from reference TRBV19 and TRBJ1-2): DGGITQSPKYLFRKEGQNVTLSCEQNLNHDAMYWYRQDPGQGLRLIYYSQIVNDFQKGDIAEGYSVSREKKESFPLTVTSAQKNPTAFYLCASSPWDTITLRFGSGTRLTVV.

V usage is TRBV7-6 and J usage is TRBJ2-5; 8 positions match TRBD1. Losses at the gene ends were 5 bases for V and 4 bases for J; bases not matched to a gene: 9. The CDR3 totals 15 residues. Germline CDR1 reads SGHVS; CDR2 reads FNYEAQ. In DNA form, the CDR3 reads TGTGCCAGCAGCCGTGGACAGGGACTCTCAGAGACCCAGTACTTC. This gives the protein CASSRGQGLSETQYF.

The chain couples TRBV7-9 to TRBJ2-5; unclear D gene. Germline V gene sequence: CDR1 SEHNR, CDR2 FQNEAQ (reference sequence). The CDR3 sequence is 13 residues long. The V end was cut by 7 bases, the J end by 1 base, with 10 bases between. This CDR3 is CASNLDLQETQYF. CDR3 nucleotides: TGTGCCAGCAACCTGGACCTCCAAGAGACCCAGTACTTC. Full variable domain (rest looked up from reference TRBV7-9 and TRBJ2-5): DTGVSQNPRHKITKRGQNVTFRCDPISEHNRLYWYRQTLGQGPEFLTYFQNEAQLEKSRLLSDRFSAERPKGSFSTLEIQRTEQGDSAMYLCASNLDLQETQYFGPGTRLLVL.

This rearrangement joins TRBV9 to TRBJ2-1; a weak D match, TRBD1 (5 bases). V shed 0 bases and J shed 2 bases, with 9 bases lying between them. The CDR3 contains 15 residues. Germline V CDR1 and CDR2: SGDLS, YYNGEE. The CDR3 reads CASSVGQNPYNEQFF. The CDR3 bases are TGTGCCAGCAGCGTAGGACAGAACCCCTACAATGAGCAGTTCTTC.

The CDR3 region is CASSLKTQGSREAFF. CDR3 DNA sequence: TGTGCCAGCAGCCTAAAAACGCAGGGCTCTCGTGAAGCTTTCTTT. V gene TRBV5-4 combines with J gene TRBJ1-1; weak D call: TRBD1 (5 bases). V dropped 4 bases and J dropped 7 bases, with 20 bases sitting between them. This CDR3 is 15 amino acids long. Germline CDR1 reads SGHNT; CDR2 reads YYREEE (reference sequence).

CDR3 DNA sequence: TGTGCCAGTAGCAACTCGGGGCTAGCCAGCGGTACGCAGTATTTT. Translated, it gives CASSNSGLASGTQYF. The V call is TRBV19, the J call TRBJ2-3, with D tentatively TRBD1 or TRBD2 (5 bases each). Trimming cost V 6 bases and J 8 bases, with 21 bases left between them. The CDR3 loop spans 15 amino acids. CDR1 and CDR2 from the germline V gene are LNHDA and SQIVND (reference sequence). The whole variable domain, remainder taken from reference TRBV19 and TRBJ2-3, is DGGITQSPKYLFRKEGQNVTLSCEQNLNHDAMYWYRQDPGQGLRLIYYSQIVNDFQKGDIAEGYSVSREKKESFPLTVTSAQKNPTAFYLCASSNSGLASGTQYFGPGTRLTVL.

The chain combines TRBV5-1 with TRBJ1-2; D possibly corresponds to TRBD1 (5 bases). There are 17 residues in the CDR3. V shed 4 bases and J shed 0 bases, with 19 bases lying between them. The germline V gene encodes CDR1 SGHRS and CDR2 YFSETQ. This CDR3 is CASSRDRGEGPNYGYTF. DNA of the CDR3: TGCGCCAGCAGCCGGGATCGGGGGGAAGGGCCTAACTATGGCTACACCTTC.

The chain employs TRBV14 and TRBJ1-4; 11 bases are a match to TRBD1. The J segment lost 7 bases and the V segment lost 5 bases, leaving 6 bases of the junction unmatched. This CDR3 contains 15 residues. Germline CDR1 reads SGHDN; CDR2 reads FVKESK. In nucleotides, the CDR3 is TGTGCCAGCAGCTACTGGGACAGGGGGTCTGAAAAACTGTTTTTT. This translates into CASSYWDRGSEKLFF.

The V and J genes are TRBV6-5 and TRBJ1-2; the D is unclear. Germline lookup yields CDR1 MNHEY and CDR2 SVGAGI. There are 14 residues in the CDR3. V shed 7 bases and J shed 4 bases, with 16 bases lying between them. This CDR3 reads CASNPNRSGYGYTF. The CDR3 bases are TGTGCCAGCAACCCGAACAGATCAGGCTATGGCTACACCTTC.

The chain employs TRBV7-2 and TRBJ1-3; D gene unclear. Trimming took off 5 bases at V and 3 bases at J, with 11 bases between the two ends. In germline, CDR1 is SGHTA, CDR2 FQGNSA. This CDR3 has 14 amino acids. The CDR3 DNA sequence: TGTGCCAGCAGCCCCGTGACAAGTGGAAACACCATATATTTT. Protein sequence: CASSPVTSGNTIYF.

The rearrangement joins TRBV2 to TRBJ2-5, with 7 bases matching TRBD1. After removal of 4 bases from V and 3 bases from J, the junction contained 20 bases not matched to a gene. CDR1 and CDR2 (germline): SNHLY, FYNNEI. The CDR3 length is 19 residues. The CDR3 sequence: CASSVEDRPRDPSEETQYF. The CDR3 bases are TGTGCCAGCAGTGTCGAGGACAGGCCCCGGGACCCATCAGAAGAGACCCAGTACTTC.

V gene TRBV5-6 combines with J gene TRBJ2-7, with TRBD1 matching 7 bases. The ends lost 2 bases at V and 3 bases at J; junction bases unmatched: 2. Germline CDR1 is SGHDT and CDR2 is YYEEEE. CDR3 length: 13 amino acids. CDR3 in DNA: TGTGCCAGCAGCTTAGGGGGCCACTACGAGCAGTACTTC. Its translation: CASSLGGHYEQYF.

This chain joins TRBV6-5 and TRBJ1-5; 8 nucleotides match TRBD1. J gave up 0 bases and V 6 bases, and 4 bases lay outside the gene matches. The CDR3 sequence is 15 residues long. Germline values: CDR1 MNHEY, CDR2 SVGAGI. The CDR3 DNA reads TGTGCCAGCAGCCAGGGGGCTCATAGCAATCAGCCCCAGCATTTT. Residues: CASSQGAHSNQPQHF.

This clone was observed a handful of times. This chain joins TRBV9 and TRBJ2-5; 8 nucleotides line up with TRBD2. V was clipped by 4 bases and J by 1 base; unmatched bases: 0. Per germline, CDR1 SGDLS and CDR2 YYNGEE. The CDR3 has 13 amino acids. CDR3 protein: CASSREGQETQYF. In nucleotides, the CDR3 is TGTGCCAGCAGCCGGGAGGGCCAAGAGACCCAGTACTTC. Full variable domain (outside the CDR3, taken from reference TRBV9 and TRBJ2-5): DSGVTQTPKHLITATGQRVTLRCSPRSGDLSVYWYQQSLDQGLQFLIQYYNGEERAKGNILERFSAQQFPDLHSELNLSSLELGDSALYFCASSREGQETQYFGPGTRLLVL.

CDR3 bases: TGTGCCAGCAGCGTATCCCCTGGACTAGCGGCAGATACGCAGTATTTT. Translation: CASSVSPGLAADTQYF. This chain uses TRBV9 with TRBJ2-3; 10 bases align to TRBD2. Germline V lookup: CDR1 SGDLS, CDR2 YYNGEE. Trimming removed 1 base from V and 4 bases from J; junction bases left unmatched: 6. This CDR3 has 16 amino acids. Combining the CDR3 with reference TRBV9 and TRBJ2-3 gives the whole variable domain DSGVTQTPKHLITATGQRVTLRCSPRSGDLSVYWYQQSLDQGLQFLIQYYNGEERAKGNILERFSAQQFPDLHSELNLSSLELGDSALYFCASSVSPGLAADTQYFGPGTRLTVL.

This clone was observed a single time. V usage is TRBV7-2 and J usage is TRBJ2-6; D may be TRBD1 or TRBD2 (6 bases each). The CDR3 sequence is 18 residues long. V gave up 2 bases and J gave up 1 base, with 15 bases separating them. In germline, CDR1 is SGHTA, CDR2 FQGNSA. The CDR3 reads CASSLSWGAESGANVLTF. CDR3 nucleotide sequence: TGTGCCAGCAGCTTAAGTTGGGGGGCCGAGTCTGGGGCCAACGTCCTGACTTTC.

The chain carries TRBV12-3 or TRBV12-4 and TRBJ1-5, with 10 bases matching TRBD1. The length of the CDR3 is 13 residues. V trimming: 11 bases; J trimming: 4 bases; junction bases outside the gene matches: 5. This chain's CDR3 is CACWTGGNQPQHF. The CDR3 nucleotides are TGTGCCTGCTGGACAGGGGGTAATCAGCCCCAGCATTTT.

The CDR3 coding sequence is TGTGCCAGCAGCAACAGGGGGCAGGGGTGGCAAGAGACCCAGTACTTC. Translating gives CASSNRGQGWQETQYF. The rearrangement joins TRBV3-1 (or the pseudogene TRBV3-2) to TRBJ2-5; TRBD1 aligns across 9 bases. Germline loops: CDR1 LGHDT, CDR2 YNNKEL (reference sequence). The V gene end was trimmed by 5 bases and the J gene end by 2 bases; junction bases not matched to a gene: 9. The CDR3 contains 16 residues.

The chain joins TRBV9 to TRBJ2-1; 8 bases map to TRBD2. CDR3 length: 15 residues. Germline-derived CDR1 and CDR2 are SGDLS and YYNGEE. Trimming at V came to 2 bases and at J to 6 bases, leaving 7 bases not matched to a gene. Here the CDR3 DNA reads TGTGCCAGCAGCGTCTTAGGACTAGCCAGCAATGAGCAGTTCTTC. It encodes CASSVLGLASNEQFF.

This rearrangement joins TRBV30 to TRBJ1-2; 11 bases are a match to TRBD1. This CDR3 has 13 residues. Germline lookup yields CDR1 GTSNPN and CDR2 SVGIG (reference sequence). J lost 7 bases, V lost 3 bases, and 4 bases had no gene match. This chain's CDR3 is CAWRGQGAGGYTF. CDR3 in DNA: TGTGCCTGGAGAGGACAGGGGGCGGGTGGCTACACCTTC.

V is TRBV7-2 and J is TRBJ2-2; a possible D gene is TRBD1 (5 bases). The CDR3 is 13 residues long. Trimming stripped 5 bases from V and 3 bases from J, with 7 bases between. The germline V gene has CDR1 SGHTA and CDR2 FQGNSA. CDR3 coding DNA: TGTGCCAGCAGCCCAGGGTACACCGGGGAGCTGTTTTTT. It specifies CASSPGYTGELFF.

This chain links TRBV12-3 or TRBV12-4 with TRBJ2-3; no clear D. Trimming took off 4 bases at V and 6 bases at J, with 8 bases between the two ends. The CDR3 length is 12 residues. Here the CDR3 reads CASSSRIDTQYF. CDR3 DNA: TGTGCCAGCAGTTCCAGGATTGATACGCAGTATTTT.

The chain links TRBV12-3 or TRBV12-4 to TRBJ1-2; the D gene is possibly TRBD1 (6 bases). V was clipped by 6 bases and J by 4 bases, with 12 bases between them. The CDR3 runs to 13 residues. The CDR3 loop is CASSYTGTYGYTF. DNA of the CDR3: TGTGCCAGCAGCTATACAGGGACCTATGGCTACACCTTC.

The chain joins TRBV25-1 to TRBJ2-5; 7 bases are shared with TRBD1. The V gene's germline CDR1 is MGHDK and CDR2 SYGVNS. The CDR3 consists of 17 residues. Germline trimming cut 4 bases from V and 1 base from J; bases unmatched to any gene: 12. CDR3 protein: CASSAIDGTAIQETQYF. The DNA of the CDR3 is TGTGCCAGCAGTGCCATTGATGGGACAGCGATCCAAGAGACCCAGTACTTC.

The rearrangement links TRBV5-1 to TRBJ2-7; either TRBD1 or TRBD2 may supply D (5 bases each). CDR1 and CDR2 from the germline V gene are SGHRS and YFSETQ. CDR3 length: 13 residues. Trimming left V 5 bases short and J 4 bases short, with 13 bases between. This CDR3 is CASRWDRDYEQYF. For the CDR3, the DNA is TGCGCCAGCAGATGGGACCGAGATTACGAGCAGTACTTC.

The rearrangement links TRBV7-2 to TRBJ2-1; D gene uncertain. The germline gives CDR1 SGHTA, CDR2 FQGNSA. The germline V and J ends were trimmed by 2 bases and 7 bases, with 6 bases remaining between them. The CDR3 contains 12 residues. The CDR3 sequence: CASSLLSNEQFF. The CDR3 bases are TGTGCCAGCAGCTTACTTAGTAATGAGCAGTTCTTC.

V usage is TRBV7-8 and J usage is TRBJ1-1; D call uncertain. The V end was cut by 5 bases, the J end by 0 bases, with 10 bases between. Looked up from germline, CDR1 is SGHVS and CDR2 is FQNEAQ. This CDR3 is built from 14 residues. CDR3 region: CASSVLRLNTEAFF. CDR3 coding DNA: TGTGCCAGCAGCGTACTGAGGTTGAACACTGAAGCTTTCTTT.

V gene TRBV7-9 combines with J gene TRBJ2-2; unclear D gene. Trimming removed 2 bases from V and 0 bases from J, with 4 bases in between. The CDR3 is made up of 14 amino acids. Germline V gives CDR1 SEHNR, CDR2 FQNEAQ (reference sequence). CDR3 in DNA: TGTGCCAGCAGCTTAACGGCGAACACCGGGGAGCTGTTTTTT. Translation gives CASSLTANTGELFF.

The chain has TRBV6-1 and TRBJ2-7, with D maybe TRBD1 (6 bases). The V end lost 6 bases, the J end lost 3 bases, and 18 bases lay between the germline ends. The CDR3 is made up of 15 amino acids. Germline loops: CDR1 MNHNS, CDR2 SASEGT. The CDR3 DNA reads as TGTGCCAGCAGACCAAACCGGGACATCTACTACGAGCAGTACTTC. This codes for CASRPNRDIYYEQYF.